This entry concerns a single TCR beta chain. V was pared by 4 bases and J by 7 bases, with 5 bases of the junction left unmatched. The CDR3 spans 14 residues. In germline, CDR1 is SGHRS, CDR2 YFSETQ. The entry originates in a study of blood T cell repertoires in COVID-19. The overall study: Samples representing acute and convalescent COVID-19 were sourced from the United States, Italy and Spain. Nucleic acid was either cDNA or gDNA, and it came from T cells, B-cell-depleted T cells, or PBMCs.

Per the authors' pipeline: Amplification with reference gene primers provided the estimates of nucleated cell counts. Generated by immunoSEQ multiplex PCR, the TCRdb table keeps only in-frame clones and is missing some. For V, J and clone size, that table is used; D and trimming come from the DNA. The data show some 64,000 clones, around 82% seen once. The chain uses TRBV5-1 and TRBJ2-4, with TRBD1 matching over 10 bases. The origin of this receptor is a man in his 60s with COVID-19, enrolled during active disease. Sequencing was carried out using peripheral blood. DNA of the CDR3: TGCGCCAGCAGCGACAGACAGGGGGCGAACATTCAGTACTTC. Translated, it gives CASSDRQGANIQYF.